Described below is a single TCR beta chain sequence and its context. Methods used by the authors: Reference gene primer amplification in the assay estimated nucleated cell counts. Some clones are missing from TCRdb's copy, which holds only in-frame ones; the method was immunoSEQ multiplex PCR. D and trimming were read from the DNA, whereas the V and J calls and clone size are those reported in that table. Of 65,000 to 85,000 clones listed, approximately 82% are singletons. The germline V gene encodes CDR1 MGHRA and CDR2 YSYEKL. This CDR3 is built from 17 residues. The V segment lost 3 bases and the J segment 13 bases; nucleotides outside the gene matches: 19. These data come from a study of blood T cell repertoires in COVID-19. Across the whole study: Material from acute and convalescent COVID-19 was sourced from the United States, Italy and Spain. T cells, B-cell-depleted T cells, or PBMCs provided the cDNA or gDNA that served as material.

This TCR was recovered from a man aged 45-65 years with active COVID-19. Input material: peripheral blood. The rearrangement joins TRBV4-1 to TRBJ2-2, with 8 bases that match TRBD1. CDR3 DNA sequence: TGCGCCAGCAGCCACCGAGGAAGGGTTGGGGGACAGGCGTGGCTGTTTTTT. This encodes CASSHRGRVGGQAWLFF.